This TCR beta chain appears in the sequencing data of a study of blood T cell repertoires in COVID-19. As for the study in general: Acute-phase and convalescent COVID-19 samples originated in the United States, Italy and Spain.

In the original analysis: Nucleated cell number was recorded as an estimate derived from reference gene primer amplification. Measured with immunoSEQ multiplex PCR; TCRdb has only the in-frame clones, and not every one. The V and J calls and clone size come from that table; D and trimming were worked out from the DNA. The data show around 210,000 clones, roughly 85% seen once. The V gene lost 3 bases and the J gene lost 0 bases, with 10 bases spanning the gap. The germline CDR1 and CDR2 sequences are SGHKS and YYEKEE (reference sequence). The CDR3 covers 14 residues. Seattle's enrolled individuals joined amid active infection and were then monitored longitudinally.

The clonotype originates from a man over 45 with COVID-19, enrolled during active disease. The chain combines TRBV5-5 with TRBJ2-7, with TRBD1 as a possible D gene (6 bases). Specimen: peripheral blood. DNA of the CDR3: TGTGCCAGCAGCTACGACAGGATCTCCTACGAGCAGTACTTC. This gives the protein CASSYDRISYEQYF.